These 28 T cell receptor beta chains came from one sample sequenced in a study of cytomegalovirus exposure and HLA in healthy donors. Measured with immunoSEQ multiplex PCR; TCRdb has only the in-frame clones, and not every one. The table shows 65,000 to 75,000 clones, with 80% to 95% occurring only once. Sequencing was performed on PBMCs. These receptors originate from a man aged 18 to 30 in good health and CMV-seropositive.

This clone appeared a single time. The CDR3, as DNA: TGTGCCAGCAGCTCTCCCACGACAGGGGGTAGGTACGAGCAGTACTTC. Amino acids: CASSSPTTGGRYEQYF. The J gene is TRBJ2-7, the V gene TRBV11-2, with 9 positions matching TRBD1. The V gene's germline CDR1 is SGHAT and CDR2 FQNNGV. The trim removed 4 bases at V and 4 bases at J, leaving 11 bases unmatched. CDR3 length: 16 amino acids.

The chain uses TRBV11-2 and TRBJ2-4, with 10 bases that match TRBD1. The V gene end was trimmed by 5 bases and the J gene end by 6 bases; junction bases not matched to a gene: 7. The CDR3 runs 15 residues. Germline CDR1 is SGHAT and CDR2 is FQNNGV. This CDR3 reads CASSQSGQGGNIQYF. DNA for the CDR3: TGTGCCAGCAGCCAATCCGGACAGGGGGGAAACATTCAGTACTTC.

This chain links TRBV9 with TRBJ2-7; 8 bases are a match to TRBD1. With 3 bases clipped from V and 6 bases from J, the junction kept 8 bases outside the gene matches. CDR1 and CDR2 (germline): SGDLS, YYNGEE. CDR3 length equals 14 residues. CDR3 residues: CASSASRQGSEQYF. In DNA form, the CDR3 reads TGTGCCAGCAGCGCATCCCGACAGGGGTCCGAGCAGTACTTC.

The chain combines TRBV9 with TRBJ2-1; 10 bases are shared with TRBD2. The germline CDR1 and CDR2 sequences are SGDLS and YYNGEE. V lost 3 bases and J lost 2; bases outside the gene matches: 8. The CDR3 is 17 amino acids. The CDR3 DNA is TGTGCCAGCAGCGGACGGGATAGCGGGAGGACCTACAATGAGCAGTTCTTC. This gives the protein CASSGRDSGRTYNEQFF.

The CDR3 loop reads CASSFTNSYNSPLHF. The CDR3 DNA follows: TGTGCCAGCAGTTTTACAAACTCCTATAATTCACCCCTCCACTTT. This rearrangement joins TRBV9 to TRBJ1-6; D is ambiguous. Germline values: CDR1 SGDLS, CDR2 YYNGEE. The CDR3 runs to 15 residues. Trimming stripped 5 bases from V and 0 bases from J, with 9 bases between.

The rearrangement joins TRBV6-1 to TRBJ2-7; 11 nucleotides agree with TRBD2. From germline, CDR1 is MNHNS and CDR2 SASEGT. CDR3 length equals 16 residues. V dropped 4 bases and J dropped 4; count of bases not matched to a gene: 9. CDR3 protein: CASSASGTSGTYEQYF. CDR3 in DNA: TGTGCCAGCAGTGCATCGGGGACTAGCGGCACTTACGAGCAGTACTTC.

CDR3 in DNA: TGCGCCAGCAGCCCTATTGCGGCAGCCAACACCGGGGAGCTGTTTTTT. Its translation is CASSPIAAANTGELFF. The gene calls are TRBV5-1 and TRBJ2-2; D ambiguous. The CDR3 consists of 16 residues. CDR1 and CDR2 (germline): SGHRS, YFSETQ. V lost 4 bases and J 2 bases, leaving 15 bases between the germline ends.

The J gene is TRBJ1-2, the V gene TRBV19; 10 positions match TRBD1. Germline V gene lookup returns CDR1 LNHDA and CDR2 SQIVND (reference sequence). V was pared by 3 bases and J by 7 bases, with 5 bases of the junction left unmatched. The CDR3 covers 14 residues. The CDR3 sequence: CASSIPGTGVGYTF. The CDR3 nucleotides read TGTGCCAGTAGTATTCCCGGGACAGGGGTTGGCTACACCTTC.

Here the CDR3 reads CASSEGSSGRGYTF. The CDR3 DNA is TGTGCCAGCAGTGAAGGGAGTTCTGGTAGAGGCTACACCTTC. The V gene is TRBV6-1, the J gene TRBJ1-2; the D is unclear. The CDR3 spans 14 residues. Trimming took off 1 base at V and 8 bases at J, with 14 bases between the two ends. Germline CDR1 is MNHNS and CDR2 is SASEGT.

This clone was seen a single time. J is TRBJ2-7 and V is TRBV28; D possibly corresponds to TRBD2 (6 bases). Germline lookup yields CDR1 MDHEN and CDR2 SYDVKM. The CDR3 contains 15 residues. Trimming removed 6 bases from V and 0 bases from J, with 15 bases in between. The CDR3 sequence is CASREGSGSSYEQYF. DNA of the CDR3: TGTGCCAGCAGGGAGGGAAGCGGAAGCTCCTACGAGCAGTACTTC.

The rearrangement uses TRBV5-1 and TRBJ2-3, with 7 bases fitting TRBD1. Germline CDR1 reads SGHRS; CDR2 reads YFSETQ. After removal of 3 bases from V and 3 bases from J, the junction contained 4 bases not matched to a gene. This CDR3 has 14 residues. CDR3 amino acids: CASSSRQGTDTQYF. The CDR3 DNA follows: TGCGCCAGCAGCTCAAGACAGGGTACAGATACGCAGTATTTT.

The J gene is TRBJ2-1, the V gene TRBV29-1; TRBD1 might be the D (5 bases). CDR1 is SQVTM, CDR2 ANQGSEA, per germline. With 3 bases removed from V and 3 bases from J, the gap between germline ends came to 18 bases. CDR3 length: 16 residues. The CDR3 DNA is TGCAGCGTTGAGCAGGCAGGGCCGGACCTCTACAATGAGCAGTTCTTC. Translated: CSVEQAGPDLYNEQFF.

The chain couples TRBV10-2 to TRBJ2-7; D is unclear. Germline-derived CDR1 and CDR2 are WSHSY and SAAADI. Trimming pared 3 bases from V and 0 bases from J, leaving 9 bases between. This CDR3 region has 14 residues. Here the CDR3 DNA reads TGCGCCAGCAGTGAAGTCGGTAGCTCCTACGAGCAGTACTTC. It is translated as CASSEVGSSYEQYF.

The V and J genes are TRBV19 and TRBJ1-5; maybe TRBD1 (5 bases). There are 19 residues in the CDR3. Germline assignment: CDR1 LNHDA and CDR2 SQIVND (reference sequence). Trimming took off 3 bases at V and 3 bases at J, with 24 bases between the two ends. CDR3 nucleotides: TGTGCCAGTAGTATGGACCCGAGCAGGGATAAGGGGCTCAATCAGCCCCAGCATTTT. Its protein product is CASSMDPSRDKGLNQPQHF.

The table lists this clone with a count of one. The CDR3 sequence: CASRFQGSNQPQHF. CDR3 DNA sequence: TGTGCCAGCAGATTCCAGGGCTCCAATCAGCCCCAGCATTTT. The V and J genes are TRBV27 and TRBJ1-5; possibly TRBD1 for D (5 bases). The germline V gene encodes CDR1 MNHEY and CDR2 SMNVEV (reference sequence). V was pared by 6 bases and J by 3 bases, with 12 bases between. The CDR3 covers 14 residues.

The rearrangement joins TRBV13 to TRBJ1-2, with 8 bases lining up with TRBD1. Germline assignment: CDR1 PRHDT and CDR2 FYEKMQ (reference sequence). J gave up 3 bases and V 3 bases, and 6 bases lay outside the gene matches. The CDR3 is 15 residues long. CDR3: CASSFRDRPDYGYTF. The DNA of the CDR3 is TGTGCCAGCAGCTTCCGGGACAGGCCTGACTATGGCTACACCTTC.

The chain employs TRBV29-1 and TRBJ2-7, with 11 bases lining up with TRBD2. V lost 6 bases and J lost 5; bases outside the gene matches: 12. Germline V gene data show CDR1 as SQVTM and CDR2 as ANQGSEA. The CDR3 runs 15 residues. The CDR3 loop reads CSVKPLAGGRDEQYF. The CDR3, as DNA: TGCAGCGTCAAGCCCCTAGCGGGAGGCAGGGACGAGCAGTACTTC.

The chain has TRBV5-1 and TRBJ2-1, with 14 bases that match TRBD2. The J segment lost 9 bases and the V segment lost 0 bases, leaving 8 bases of the junction unmatched. Per germline, CDR1 SGHRS and CDR2 YFSETQ. The length of the CDR3 is 17 residues. The CDR3 nucleotides are TGCGCCAGCAGCTTGGACCACCCGGGACTAGCGGGAGCTGAGCAGTTCTTC. Its protein product is CASSLDHPGLAGAEQFF.

The V call is TRBV28, the J call TRBJ2-4; TRBD2 matches at 7 bases. Looked up from germline, CDR1 is MDHEN and CDR2 is SYDVKM. With 1 base clipped from V and 1 base from J, the junction kept 13 bases outside the gene matches. CDR3 size: 19 residues. CDR3 DNA: TGTGCCAGCAGTTTATCGGGGAGGGTTTACGGGGTGGCCAAAAACATTCAGTACTTC. Its protein product is CASSLSGRVYGVAKNIQYF.

V gene TRBV5-4 combines with J gene TRBJ1-1; D possibly corresponds to TRBD1 (6 bases). Germline-derived CDR1 and CDR2 are SGHNT and YYREEE (reference sequence). The CDR3 totals 13 residues. V was trimmed by 5 bases and J by 6 bases, leaving 14 bases between them. Here the CDR3 DNA reads TGTGCCAGCAGTCCACAGGGAGCTTCTGAAGCTTTCTTT. It specifies CASSPQGASEAFF.

This clone was counted a few times. In DNA form, the CDR3 reads TGTGCCAGCAGTCGCCGACTAGCGGGAGACAACGAGCAGTACTTC. It specifies CASSRRLAGDNEQYF. This chain links TRBV6-5 with TRBJ2-7; 12 nucleotides line up with TRBD2. Germline V gives CDR1 MNHEY, CDR2 SVGAGI. There are 15 residues in the CDR3. Trimming cost V 5 bases and J 5 bases; bases outside gene matches: 7.

This chain joins TRBV2 and TRBJ2-7, with TRBD2 matching over 7 bases. Germline assignment: CDR1 SNHLY and CDR2 FYNNEI. V trimming: 3 bases; J trimming: 5 bases; junction bases outside the gene matches: 4. The CDR3 contains 13 residues. The CDR3 loop is CASSESRENEQYF. The CDR3 coding sequence is TGTGCCAGCAGTGAGTCGCGGGAGAACGAGCAGTACTTC.

Only one count was recorded for this clone. The rearrangement uses TRBV10-3 and TRBJ2-6; D may be TRBD2 (6 bases). The V end was cut by 6 bases, the J end by 0 bases, with 15 bases between. Per the germline V gene, CDR1 is ENHRY and CDR2 is SYGVKD. This CDR3 region has 17 residues. CDR3 sequence reads: CAIRQAGRGSGANVLTF. CDR3 nucleotides: TGTGCCATCAGGCAAGCTGGGCGGGGCTCTGGGGCCAACGTCCTGACTTTC.

The chain carries TRBV9 and TRBJ2-2; 8 nucleotides match TRBD2. The CDR3 length is 20 residues. The germline V gene encodes CDR1 SGDLS and CDR2 YYNGEE. Germline trimming cut 2 bases from V and 5 bases from J; bases unmatched to any gene: 20. CDR3 bases: TGTGCCAGCAGCGTCCTCCGAAGCAGCGGGGGATTAGGTGATACCGGGGAGCTGTTTTTT. Its translation is CASSVLRSSGGLGDTGELFF.

The CDR3 bases are TGTGCCAGCAGCCTAAGCGCCTCCTCCTACAATGAGCAGTTCTTC. It codes for CASSLSASSYNEQFF. This sequence joins TRBV7-3 and TRBJ2-1, with D uncertain. The CDR3 totals 15 residues. Germline CDR1 and CDR2: SGHTA and FQGTGA. The germline V and J ends were trimmed by 5 bases and 0 bases, with 11 bases remaining between them.

The gene calls are TRBV30 and TRBJ1-2; D call uncertain. The CDR3 has 17 amino acids. V gave up 0 bases and J gave up 5 bases, with 22 bases separating them. Germline CDR1 GTSNPN, CDR2 SVGIG (reference sequence). The CDR3 sequence: CAWSVRWGGILSYGYTF. CDR3 sequence (DNA): TGTGCCTGGAGTGTACGATGGGGAGGGATCCTTTCATATGGCTACACCTTC.

This clone was seen once. This sequence joins TRBV5-6 and TRBJ2-7; TRBD1 agrees at 11 bases. From germline, CDR1 is SGHDT and CDR2 YYEEEE. Germline trimming cut 0 bases from V and 9 bases from J; bases unmatched to any gene: 8. The CDR3 covers 15 residues. CDR3: CASSLGTGGAWVQYF. The CDR3 region has the DNA TGTGCCAGCAGCTTGGGGACAGGGGGCGCCTGGGTGCAGTACTTC.

This clone was recorded once. The chain has TRBV28 and TRBJ1-3, with D uncertain. Trimming cost V 1 base and J 0 bases, with 10 bases left between them. This CDR3 has 16 amino acids. Germline V CDR1 and CDR2: MDHEN, SYDVKM. CDR3 bases: TGTGCCAGCAGTTTATTGTACAGCCTCTCTGGAAACACCATATATTTT. Residues: CASSLLYSLSGNTIYF.